These 27 T cell receptor beta chains share one sample of origin, sequenced in a study of T cells expressing NK-cell markers. Reprocessing the 5' RACE reads, TCRdb reports a single entry for every CDR3 protein and omits DNA. The sample table includes roughly 390,000 distinct CDR3 sequences. Sequenced input: blood T cells: a sorted CD56 or NKG2C T cell subset, CD4+ or CD8+ T cells, or bulk PBMC T cells (not recorded which). Receptors were obtained from a woman in her fifties or sixties in good health.

CDR3 in amino acids: CASSGQGTGELFF. The chain recombines TRBV5-1 with TRBJ2-2; TCRdb calls TRBD1, which cannot be checked without DNA. This CDR3 is 13 amino acids long. The germline gives CDR1 SGHRS, CDR2 YFSETQ.

The chain's CDR3 is CASSLGPRGTSYNEQFF. The chain uses TRBV5-1 and TRBJ2-1; as DNA is missing, the TRBD2 call by TCRdb cannot be tested. Germline V gene data show CDR1 as SGHRS and CDR2 as YFSETQ. The CDR3 consists of 17 residues.

The chain recombines TRBV5-1 with TRBJ2-2; TCRdb names TRBD2, which stays unverified in the absence of DNA. CDR1 SGHRS and CDR2 YFSETQ come from the germline V gene. The CDR3 spans 14 residues. The CDR3 loop is CASGRDGPAGELFF.

V gene TRBV7-8 combines with J gene TRBJ2-1; TCRdb reports TRBD2, a call that lacks DNA to check it against. CDR3 length equals 17 residues. CDR1 is SGHVS, CDR2 FQNEAQ, per germline. This CDR3 is CASSFGPLSGGTNEQFF.

This chain uses TRBV6-6 with TRBJ1-1; TCRdb designates TRBD1, a call that cannot be tested without DNA. The CDR3 spans 16 residues. CDR1 and CDR2 from the germline V gene are MNHNY and SVGAGI (reference sequence). This CDR3 reads CASTPGRVGSNTEAFF.

This chain uses TRBV10-3 with TRBJ2-2; absent DNA, TCRdb's TRBD1 call cannot be checked. Germline V lookup: CDR1 ENHRY, CDR2 SYGVKD. This CDR3 is 14 amino acids long. This CDR3 reads CAIKEGVSTGELFF.

CDR3 loop: CATSRVGETGDLIYEQYF. The genes are TRBV15 and TRBJ2-7; TCRdb designates TRBD1, a call that cannot be tested without DNA. This CDR3 contains 18 residues. CDR1 LNHNV and CDR2 YYDKDF come from the germline V gene (reference sequence).

V is TRBV7-2 and J is TRBJ2-3; TCRdb's D call, TRBD2, is unchecked because there is no DNA. This CDR3 contains 15 residues. Germline V CDR1 and CDR2: SGHTA, FQGNSA. CDR3 residues: CASSFGSLFTDTQYF.

J is TRBJ2-5 and V is TRBV7-9. Germline-derived CDR1 and CDR2 are SEHNR and FQNEAQ (reference sequence). This CDR3 region has 14 residues. The CDR3 protein is CASSRSAGQETQYF.

The chain uses TRBV27 and TRBJ2-3; TCRdb names TRBD2, which stays unverified in the absence of DNA. Germline CDR1 is MNHEY and CDR2 is SMNVEV (reference sequence). This CDR3 spans 16 amino acids. CDR3 sequence reads: CASSRGGLADTDTQYF.

The chain uses TRBV24-1 and TRBJ1-2; TCRdb returns TRBD1, unconfirmable since there is no DNA. The germline V gene has CDR1 KGHDR and CDR2 SFDVKD. The CDR3 is 14 amino acids. This CDR3 reads CATSEPGQVYGYTF.

CDR3 sequence reads: CASKPSGQHSYEQYF. V is TRBV28 and J is TRBJ2-7; the D call from TCRdb, TRBD2, cannot be confirmed without DNA. The CDR3 is 15 residues long. Per germline, CDR1 MDHEN and CDR2 SYDVKM.

V usage is TRBV11-1 and J usage is TRBJ2-2; the D call from TCRdb, TRBD1, cannot be confirmed without DNA. The CDR3 totals 15 residues. CDR1 is SGHAT, CDR2 FQDESV, per germline (reference sequence). The CDR3 here is CASRHRDRTRGELFF.

The chain's CDR3 is CASRPIGSKTGELFF. The chain employs TRBV5-1 and TRBJ2-2; the TCRdb D gene call, TRBD2, has no DNA to confirm it. The germline CDR1 and CDR2 sequences are SGHRS and YFSETQ. This CDR3 contains 15 residues.

This chain uses TRBV12-3 or TRBV12-4 with TRBJ2-1. CDR3 length: 15 residues. The CDR3 protein is CASSPSGTLGNEQFF.

V is TRBV14 and J is TRBJ1-6; as DNA is missing, the TRBD1 call by TCRdb cannot be tested. The CDR3 contains 15 residues. Per germline, CDR1 SGHDN and CDR2 FVKESK. CDR3 amino acids: CASSQVQGIGSPLHF.

The chain couples TRBV19 to TRBJ2-5; TCRdb's D call of TRBD2 is untestable without DNA. The CDR3 totals 15 residues. Germline V gives CDR1 LNHDA, CDR2 SQIVND (reference sequence). CDR3 region: CASSRGTPVGETQYF.

The rearrangement joins TRBV5-1 to TRBJ2-5; TCRdb's assignment of TRBD1 cannot be checked, as there is no DNA. CDR1 is SGHRS, CDR2 YFSETQ, per germline. CDR3 length: 14 residues. The CDR3 is CASSHRGVSEAQYF.

The V and J genes are TRBV20-1 and TRBJ2-1. There are 14 residues in the CDR3. Germline V CDR1 and CDR2: DFQATT, SNEGSKA (reference sequence). CDR3 in amino acids: CSARGRLKGNEQFF.

The chain recombines TRBV6-2 or TRBV6-3 with TRBJ2-1; TCRdb proposes TRBD2, but this gene call is untestable without DNA. Looked up from germline, CDR1 is MNHEY and CDR2 is SVGEGT. The CDR3 sequence is 12 residues long. CDR3 sequence reads: CASYGTRNEQFF.

This chain joins TRBV18 and TRBJ2-2. This CDR3 region has 13 residues. Germline assignment: CDR1 KGHSH and CDR2 LQKENI. The CDR3 here is CASSSRVTGELFF.

CDR3 residues: CASRRDRGAETQYF. The chain carries TRBV12-3 or TRBV12-4 and TRBJ2-5; the D call from TCRdb, TRBD1, cannot be confirmed without DNA. CDR3 size: 14 residues.

The chain uses TRBV12-3 or TRBV12-4 and TRBJ2-3; TCRdb picks TRBD2, but there is no DNA to check that call. The CDR3 loop spans 12 amino acids. CDR3 in amino acids: CASSLGTQTQYF.

V is TRBV29-1 and J is TRBJ2-6; the D gene TCRdb calls, TRBD2, cannot be checked with no DNA. CDR1 is SQVTM and CDR2 is ANQGSEA in the germline V gene. The CDR3 consists of 16 residues. The CDR3 region is CSVVGLAGPGANVLTF.

This sequence joins TRBV20-1 and TRBJ2-5; the D call from TCRdb, TRBD1, cannot be confirmed without DNA. CDR3 length equals 15 residues. The germline CDR1 and CDR2 sequences are DFQATT and SNEGSKA (reference sequence). The CDR3 here is CSAENAGTGVETQYF.

The genes are TRBV9 and TRBJ2-3; the D gene TCRdb calls, TRBD1, cannot be checked with no DNA. This CDR3 comprises 15 residues. Germline-derived CDR1 and CDR2 are SGDLS and YYNGEE. The CDR3 here is CASSGDLANTDTQYF.

This CDR3 is CSARKGQGMNNEQFF. The V and J genes are TRBV20-1 and TRBJ2-1; no DNA is available, so the TRBD1 call from TCRdb remains unchecked. CDR1 is DFQATT and CDR2 is SNEGSKA in the germline V gene (reference sequence). The CDR3 is made up of 15 amino acids.